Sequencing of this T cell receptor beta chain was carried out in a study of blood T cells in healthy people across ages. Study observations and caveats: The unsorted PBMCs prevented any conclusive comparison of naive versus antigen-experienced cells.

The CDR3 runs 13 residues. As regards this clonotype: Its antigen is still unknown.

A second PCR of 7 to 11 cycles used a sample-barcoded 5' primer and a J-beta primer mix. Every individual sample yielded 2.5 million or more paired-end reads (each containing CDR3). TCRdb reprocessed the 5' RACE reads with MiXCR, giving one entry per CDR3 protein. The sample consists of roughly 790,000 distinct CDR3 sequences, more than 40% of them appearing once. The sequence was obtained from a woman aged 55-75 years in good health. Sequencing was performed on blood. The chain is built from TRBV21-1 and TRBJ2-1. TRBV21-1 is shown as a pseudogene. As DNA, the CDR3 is TGTGCCAGCAGCAGAGAACTTCACAATGAGCAGTTCTTC. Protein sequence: CASSRELHNEQFF.